This T cell receptor (beta chain) is from a study of CD8 T cells in Susac syndrome. Study-level information: The sequenced Susac syndrome patients included five or six who had clinically active disease and fewer than ten who were in remission.

Patients with Susac syndrome met diagnostic criteria that were recently defined for definite or probable disease. Random hexamers served to reverse transcribe roughly 0.45 to 1 ug RNA. Multiplex PCR with immunoSEQ amplified the TCR beta CDR3 across 54 Vbeta and 13 Jbeta. A single record per CDR3 protein comes from TCRdb applying MiXCR to the immunoSEQ multiplex PCR reads. This table holds over 65,000 distinct CDR3 sequences, more than 85% found once. Points from the study as a whole: Repertoires of Susac syndrome CD4+ T cells lacked clonal expansion.

Worth noting for this clonotype: Its specificity is unknown.

Input material: CD4+ T cells from PBMCs. The receptor's source is a human donor with Susac syndrome.

CDR3 coding DNA: TGCAGTGCTAACCCCGCGACAGGGGGCACCGAGACCCAGTACTTC. This codes for CSANPATGGTETQYF. V and J are TRBV20-1 and TRBJ2-5; TRBD1 agrees at 10 bases. Germline loops: CDR1 DFQATT, CDR2 SNEGSKA (reference sequence). The CDR3 covers 15 residues. Trimming removed 4 bases from V and 5 bases from J; junction bases left unmatched: 10.